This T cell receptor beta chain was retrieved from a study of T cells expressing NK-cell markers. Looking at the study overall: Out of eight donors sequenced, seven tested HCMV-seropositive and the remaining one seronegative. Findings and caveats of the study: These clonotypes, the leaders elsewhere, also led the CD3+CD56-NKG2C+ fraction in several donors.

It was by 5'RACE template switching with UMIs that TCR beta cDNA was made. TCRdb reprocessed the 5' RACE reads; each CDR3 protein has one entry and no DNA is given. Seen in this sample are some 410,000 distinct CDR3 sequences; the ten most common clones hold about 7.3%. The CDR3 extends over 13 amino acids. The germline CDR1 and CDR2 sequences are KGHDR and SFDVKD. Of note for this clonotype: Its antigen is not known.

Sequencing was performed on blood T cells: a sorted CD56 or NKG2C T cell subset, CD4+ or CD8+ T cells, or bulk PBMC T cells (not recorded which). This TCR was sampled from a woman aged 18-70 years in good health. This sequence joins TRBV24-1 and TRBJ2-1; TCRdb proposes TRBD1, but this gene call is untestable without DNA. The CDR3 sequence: CATSQIGGWEQFF.